The sequence of this T cell receptor (beta chain) was determined in a study of blood T cell repertoires in COVID-19 (dated by TCRdb to about 2020). About the investigation overall: Samples covering the acute and convalescent phases of COVID-19 were provided by collaborators in the United States, Italy and Spain. Where available, HLA class I and class II types were taken from metadata supplied by the sample provider and were not determined by assay-based typing. The repertoires were made available in a free public database intended to serve as a resource for research on the immune response to SARS-CoV-2. Deeply sampled blood TCRbeta repertoires from subjects exposed to, actively infected with, or recovered from COVID-19 were included in the dataset. Sample metadata almost always included a de-identified subject ID, COVID-19 status, age in years and sex. The prospective study material was composed of cDNA or gDNA derived from T cells, B-cell-depleted T cells, or PBMCs. The samples were drawn from the first 160 participants of the ongoing ImmuneRACE study and from some 1,300 subjects provided by 6 global collaborators.

TCRbeta CDR3 regions were amplified from genomic DNA by means of the immunoSEQ Assay, a bias-controlled multiplex PCR. Per the original workflow: Nucleated cell counts per sample were estimated from amplification of reference gene primers within the assay. To quantify the absolute abundance of each unique TCRbeta CDR3 rearrangement, sequence reads were collapsed and filtered. Productive Simpson clonality was computed per sample as the square root of Simpson's diversity index over productive rearrangements. The table was pulled from immuneACCESS by TCRdb, which kept in-frame rearrangements only. Such tables lose some clones; where checked, under half of the loss comes from unresolved V genes, and the rest has no known cause. D and trimming come from the DNA, and the V and J calls and clone size come from that table. A total of over 350,000 clones appear in this sample, roughly 89% of them only once. The ten largest make up approximately 1.5% of the sample.

Notes on this clone: Its recognized antigen is unknown. Per-base quality was not reported, and no clone a single base away is much larger than it.

V is trimmed back by 1 base and J by 10 bases, and the junction contains 10 bases that no gene match accounts for. CDR1 and CDR2 are read off the germline V gene (reference sequence) as MNHEY and SMNVEV. The CDR3 holds 16 amino acids from the cysteine to the phenylalanine. Of all the DNA, just the CDR3 is kept, 48 bases in frame from base 1. General conclusions and limits of the study: Clinical and demographic metadata were provided uncurated, with the amount varying by source and participant.

Collaborating institutions collected whole blood in K2EDTA tubes following their own protocols. For TCRbeta analysis, collaborator samples were shipped as frozen whole blood, as isolated PBMCs, or as DNA extracted from either sample type. Sequenced input: peripheral blood. This sequence uses TRBV27 and TRBJ2-1; 10 nucleotides in the junction match TRBD2. This receptor was obtained from a woman in her 30s with active or convalescent COVID-19. The DNA sequence is TGTGCCAGCAGTTTATTTGGGCTAGCGGGAGCAAAAGAGCAGTTCTTC. This gives the protein CASSLFGLAGAKEQFF.